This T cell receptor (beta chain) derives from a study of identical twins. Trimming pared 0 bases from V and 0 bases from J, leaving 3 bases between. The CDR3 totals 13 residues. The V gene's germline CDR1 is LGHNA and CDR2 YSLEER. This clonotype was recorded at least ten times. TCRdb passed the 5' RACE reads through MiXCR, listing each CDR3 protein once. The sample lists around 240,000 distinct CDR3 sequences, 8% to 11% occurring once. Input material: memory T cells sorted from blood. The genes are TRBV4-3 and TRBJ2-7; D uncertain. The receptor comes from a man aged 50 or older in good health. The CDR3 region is CASSQDDSYEQYF. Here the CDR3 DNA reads TGCGCCAGCAGCCAAGATGACTCCTACGAGCAGTACTTC.